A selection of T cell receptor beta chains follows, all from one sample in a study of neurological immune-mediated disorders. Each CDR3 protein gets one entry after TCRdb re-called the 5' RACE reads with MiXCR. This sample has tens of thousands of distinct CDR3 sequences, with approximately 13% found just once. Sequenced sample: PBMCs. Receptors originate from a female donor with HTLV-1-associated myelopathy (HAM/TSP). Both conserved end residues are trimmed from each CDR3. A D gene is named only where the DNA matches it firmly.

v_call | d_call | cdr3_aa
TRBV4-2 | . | ASSQGAIPGSGNEQF
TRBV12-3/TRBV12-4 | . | ASTVGDTEAF
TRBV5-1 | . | ASSVQGGYGYT
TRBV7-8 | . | ASSLVGSLNTEAF
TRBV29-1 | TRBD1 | SVVGYSKQGVDTDTQY
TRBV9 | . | ASSPMIHPSSGNTIY
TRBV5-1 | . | ASSFRGIHNEQF
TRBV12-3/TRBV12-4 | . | ASSQNSYEQY
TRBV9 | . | ASSEGDTQY
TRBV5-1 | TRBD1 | ASSFDRGLDTQY
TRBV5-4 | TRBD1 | ASRASGGGTDLNQPQH
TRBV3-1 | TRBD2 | ASSQAGGDEQF
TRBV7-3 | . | ASSVGVFRTNEQF
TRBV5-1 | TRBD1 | ASSPQGQGLRETQY
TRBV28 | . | ASREVPSNQPQH
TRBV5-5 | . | ASSFDISPSTDTQY
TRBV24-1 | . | ATSDVLSNQPQH
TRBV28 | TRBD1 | ASSQTGRATEAF
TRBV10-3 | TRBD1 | AIRQQGGTGELF
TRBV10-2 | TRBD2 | ASSEISGGPPDTQY
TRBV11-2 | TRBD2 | ASTSGASGGQETQY
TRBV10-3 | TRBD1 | AISGKGQLNQPQH
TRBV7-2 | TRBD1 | ASSWGQGGVQETQY
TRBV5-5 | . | ASSLGPKGGGEKLF
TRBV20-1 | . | SASRGGQQY
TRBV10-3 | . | AIIPRRGNPSRYGYT
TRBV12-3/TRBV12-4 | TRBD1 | ASSPPGPGQAREQY
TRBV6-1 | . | ASTQGSSNQPQH
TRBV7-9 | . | ASSFADTGELF
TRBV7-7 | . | ASSTDGAAGELF
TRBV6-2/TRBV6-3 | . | ASSDRRGAGTQY
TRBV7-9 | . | ASSRSRQAFDYGYT
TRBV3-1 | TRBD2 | ASSQVAGVDNEQF
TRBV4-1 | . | VSSQEGWDIGSPLH